This is a list of T cell receptor beta chains from one sample in a study of T cells in Graves' hyperthyroidism and ophthalmopathy. TCRdb re-analysed the multiplex PCR reads in MiXCR, keeping a single row per CDR3 protein. This sample has more than 350,000 distinct CDR3 sequences; about 15% occur once, and the top ten carry approximately 35%. The sample comprised blood. Every receptor here comes from a woman aged 25 to 45 with Graves' hyperthyroidism that later progressed to Graves' ophthalmopathy. Both conserved end residues are part of each CDR3. The order of the fields is D gene, V gene, J gene, clone size, CDR3 protein, CDR3 DNA. The D gene is left open where the match is weak. The size entry is marked missing in some rows and otherwise reads once, few, many or a size class.

NA,TRBV10-2,TRBJ2-3,NA,CASSEEFGDTQYF,TGCGCCAGCAGTGAGGAGTTTGGAGATACGCAGTATTTT
TRBD1,TRBV28,TRBJ1-5,few,CASTEQGISNQPQHF,TGTGCCAGCACCGAACAGGGGATAAGCAATCAGCCCCAGCATTTT
NA,TRBV11-2,TRBJ1-5,many,CASRSGTNQPQHF,TGTGCCAGCAGATCCGGGACAAATCAGCCCCAGCATTTT
NA,TRBV24-1,TRBJ2-3,many,CATRATGTSTDTQYF,TGTGCCACCAGGGCGACAGGGACTAGCACAGATACGCAGTATTTT
NA,TRBV20-1,TRBJ1-1,many,CSASPGGNTEAFF,TGCAGTGCTAGCCCTGGGGGGAACACTGAAGCTTTCTTT
NA,TRBV9,TRBJ2-2,few,CASSPQPDYGQLFF,TGTGCCAGCAGCCCCCAACCGGACTACGGGCAGCTGTTTTTT
NA,TRBV12-3/TRBV12-4,TRBJ2-7,many,CASHGRFSYEQYF,TGTGCCAGCCATGGGCGGTTCTCCTACGAGCAGTACTTC
NA,TRBV28,TRBJ2-7,many,CASSPSGISYEQYF,TGTGCCAGCAGTCCGTCCGGGATCTCCTACGAGCAGTACTTC
NA,TRBV20-1,TRBJ2-7,many,CSAEDSPVTYEQYF,TGCAGTGCCGAGGACAGTCCTGTTACCTACGAGCAGTACTTC
NA,TRBV29-1,TRBJ2-3,NA,CSAFVGQTTDTQYF,TGCAGCGCCTTCGTAGGGCAGACCACAGATACGCAGTATTTT
TRBD2,TRBV19,TRBJ2-2,many,CASNSGLATPPGTGELFF,TGTGCCAGTAATTCCGGACTAGCGACTCCTCCGGGTACCGGGGAGCTGTTTTTT
NA,TRBV5-1,TRBJ2-7,NA,CASSFRGTSTYEQYF,TGCGCCAGCAGTTTTCGCGGGACATCCACCTACGAGCAGTACTTC
NA,TRBV19,TRBJ2-2,few,CASSIYNTGELFF,TGTGCCAGTAGTATCTATAACACCGGGGAGCTGTTTTTT
NA,TRBV7-9,TRBJ2-1,NA,CASSLSRDNNEQFF,TGTGCCAGCAGCTTATCGCGGGACAACAATGAGCAGTTCTTC
TRBD2,TRBV10-3,TRBJ2-7,many,CAISELLADVYEQYF,TGTGCCATCAGTGAACTACTAGCGGACGTCTACGAGCAGTACTTC
TRBD1,TRBV28,TRBJ2-1,many,CASSLGQAFNEQFF,TGTGCCAGCAGTCTGGGACAGGCTTTCAATGAGCAGTTCTTC
NA,TRBV19,TRBJ1-1,NA,CASIWNTEAFF,TGTGCCAGTATCTGGAACACTGAAGCTTTCTTT
TRBD2,TRBV5-1,TRBJ2-1,few,CASSLSGGANEQFF,TGCGCCAGCAGCTTGAGCGGGGGGGCCAATGAGCAGTTCTTC
TRBD1,TRBV28,TRBJ2-5,many,CASSDIRDRGRQETQYF,TGTGCCAGCAGTGACATCCGGGACAGGGGGCGTCAAGAGACCCAGTACTTC
TRBD2,TRBV20-1,TRBJ2-1,many,CSAPEAGEIQNEQFF,TGCAGTGCCCCAGAAGCGGGAGAAATTCAGAATGAGCAGTTCTTC
TRBD2,TRBV7-9,TRBJ2-1,NA,CASLRLAGNNEQFF,TGTGCCAGCTTAAGACTAGCGGGAAACAATGAGCAGTTCTTC
TRBD2,TRBV6-1,TRBJ2-5,many,CASSASGRSEETQYF,TGTGCCAGCAGTGCCAGCGGGAGATCTGAGGAGACCCAGTACTTC
TRBD1,TRBV20-1,TRBJ1-1,many,CSARWTQGDEAFF,TGCAGTGCTAGATGGACTCAGGGGGATGAAGCTTTCTTT